This record looks at one T cell receptor beta chain sequence and its context. TCRdb independently ran MiXCR on the RACE reads; one entry per CDR3 protein. The repertoire consists of approximately 90,000 distinct CDR3 sequences, with about 8.6% occurring once and the leading ten covering approximately 2.8%. The sample comes from a study of human T cells and chemical hapten exposure. Germline CDR1 and CDR2: MDHEN and SYDVKM. J was trimmed by 7 bases and V by 6 bases; bases with no gene match: 2. The CDR3 has 12 amino acids. Noted time point: healthy volunteer bleed at 2 weeks. Researchers extracted total RNA from unfractionated whole blood.

The TCR originated in a female donor in good health. Some clones in this sample may be carry-over from other donors' samples. Sequenced sample: whole blood. The chain uses TRBV28 and TRBJ2-2; TRBD2 aligns across 7 bases. This CDR3 is CASSAGVGELFF. The CDR3 nucleotides are TGTGCCAGCAGCGCGGGAGTCGGGGAGCTGTTTTTT.